These 23 T cell receptor beta chains originate from one sample sequenced in a study of CD8 T cells in ankylosing spondylitis (dated by TCRdb to between 2016 and 2019). What the study reported, not specific to this receptor: A TCR beta motif of several highly homologous amino acid variants appeared characteristic of blood from ankylosing spondylitis patients.

These receptors have no known antigen. Library preparation used 5' RACE. Sequenced using an Illumina HiSeq 2500. The public reads were reprocessed in TCRdb via fastp at Q25 and MiXCR, keeping in-frame beta chains. Rows with one shared CDR3 protein collapse into an entry with the most common genes and DNA. The sample has around 220,000 distinct CDR3 sequences on record, roughly 18% of them singletons. About 42% of the sample is in the top ten clones. Sequencing was carried out using blood, either unsorted or a sorted T cell fraction (not recorded which). The receptor set was obtained from a male donor with ankylosing spondylitis.

This sequence joins TRBV29-1 and TRBJ2-2, with TRBD2 matching over 8 bases. The germline CDR1 and CDR2 sequences are SQVTM and ANQGSEA. V dropped 0 bases and J dropped 4; count of bases not matched to a gene: 7. CDR3 length: 16 amino acids. CDR3 sequence: CSVEDGAGGITGELFF. The CDR3, as DNA: TGCAGCGTTGAAGATGGGGCGGGGGGTATCACCGGGGAGCTGTTTTTT.

The J gene is TRBJ2-1, the V gene TRBV7-9, with a weak D call TRBD2 (6 bases). V lost 5 bases to trimming and J lost 9 bases, with 11 bases between them. Germline V CDR1 and CDR2: SEHNR, FQNEAQ (reference sequence). This CDR3 has 12 amino acids. CDR3 loop: CASSVSGVEQFF. The CDR3 region has the DNA TGTGCCAGCAGCGTATCGGGAGTTGAGCAGTTCTTC.

The chain joins TRBV7-9 to TRBJ2-4, with D possibly TRBD2 on 5 matching bases. Germline values: CDR1 SEHNR, CDR2 FQNEAQ (reference sequence). The CDR3 totals 16 residues. The V gene lost 2 bases and the J gene lost 6 bases, with 17 bases spanning the gap. This chain's CDR3 is CASSLSYQEDTNIQYF. The DNA of the CDR3 is TGTGCCAGCAGCTTAAGTTATCAGGAGGATACAAACATTCAGTACTTC.

This clonotype was picked up a small number of times. In nucleotides, the CDR3 is TGCAGTGCTCCCCGACTAACAGATCTTCCCTACGAGCAGTACTTC. It is translated as CSAPRLTDLPYEQYF. The genes are TRBV20-1 and TRBJ2-7; D is possibly TRBD2 (5 bases). The V and J ends lost 5 bases and 2 bases respectively, with 19 bases between them. Germline V gene data show CDR1 as DFQATT and CDR2 as SNEGSKA (reference sequence). The CDR3 totals 15 residues.

This clonotype was seen only a few times. The chain carries TRBV19 and TRBJ2-7; a weak D match, TRBD2 (5 bases). Trimming removed 3 bases at V and 2 bases at J, with 11 bases between. CDR3 length equals 14 residues. The V gene's germline CDR1 is LNHDA and CDR2 SQIVND (reference sequence). Written as DNA, the CDR3 is TGTGCCAGTAGTATCATGGCGGGCCCCTACGAGCAGTACTTC. As protein: CASSIMAGPYEQYF.

The chain is built from TRBV5-1 and TRBJ2-3; D is possibly TRBD2 (7 bases). The CDR3 covers 13 residues. Germline V CDR1 and CDR2: SGHRS, YFSETQ. V shed 0 bases and J shed 9 bases, with 11 bases lying between them. This CDR3 reads CASSLEGGGTQYF. The CDR3 DNA sequence: TGCGCCAGCAGCTTGGAAGGGGGGGGAACGCAGTATTTT.

In its sample, this clonotype was seen many times. The chain joins TRBV28 to TRBJ1-5; D not resolved. V was pared by 5 bases and J by 3 bases, with 17 bases between. The V gene's germline CDR1 is MDHEN and CDR2 SYDVKM. The CDR3 is made up of 16 amino acids. For the CDR3, the DNA is TGTGCCAGCAGTCCCCGGGGTCCTAGCGACAATCAGCCCCAGCATTTT. Its translation is CASSPRGPSDNQPQHF.

As to this clonotype: The junction shows a germline mismatch at one end, possibly a read error. The J gene is TRBJ1-4, the V gene TRBV11-2; the match to TRBD1 covers 7 bases. Looked up from germline, CDR1 is SGHAT and CDR2 is FQNNGV. This CDR3 spans 15 amino acids. The CDR3 nucleotides are TGTGCCAGCAGCTTAGGGGGACAGAGTAATGAAAAACTGTATTTT. This sequence encodes CASSLGGQSNEKLYF.

In its sample, this clonotype was seen a few times. V gene TRBV28 combines with J gene TRBJ2-7; tentative D call: TRBD2 (6 bases). There are 15 residues in the CDR3. Looked up from germline, CDR1 is MDHEN and CDR2 is SYDVKM. V was trimmed by 7 bases and J by 3 bases, leaving 19 bases between them. As DNA, the CDR3 is TGTGCCAGCAATCCCGGGGGAACTAGTGTCTACGAGCAGTACTTC. Residues: CASNPGGTSVYEQYF.

Regarding this clonotype: A junction boundary mismatches the germline segment, possibly from a read error. V gene TRBV12-3 or TRBV12-4 combines with J gene TRBJ1-2; maybe TRBD1 (6 bases). The CDR3 has 16 residues. CDR3 protein: CVSSFTGASAVGGYTF. DNA for the CDR3: TGTGTCAGCAGTTTTACGGGGGCGAGTGCGGTTGGAGGCTACACCTTC.

This clonotype appeared many times. The V and J genes are TRBV27 and TRBJ1-5, with 9 nucleotides matching TRBD1. Germline V gives CDR1 MNHEY, CDR2 SMNVEV (reference sequence). The CDR3 spans 15 residues. V lost 6 bases, J lost 4 bases, and 7 bases stayed unmatched. The CDR3 DNA sequence: TGTGCCAGCAGAACCGGGACAGGGAAGAATCAGCCCCAGCATTTT. It translates to CASRTGTGKNQPQHF.

V gene TRBV27 combines with J gene TRBJ1-1, with TRBD1 matching over 9 bases. V shed 2 bases and J 4 bases; nucleotides not matched to a gene: 5. Germline V gene lookup returns CDR1 MNHEY and CDR2 SMNVEV (reference sequence). CDR3 length equals 15 residues. The CDR3 nucleotides read TGTGCCAGCAGTTTAGACAGGGGGGTTAGCACTGAAGCTTTCTTT. Protein product: CASSLDRGVSTEAFF.

At least ten counts were recorded for this clonotype. V and J are TRBV20-1 and TRBJ2-7; 8 positions agree with TRBD1. The V gene end was trimmed by 6 bases and the J gene end by 3 bases; junction bases not matched to a gene: 13. The CDR3 is 15 residues long. CDR1 is DFQATT and CDR2 is SNEGSKA in the germline V gene (reference sequence). The CDR3 protein is CSARSYDRGVYEQYF. DNA of the CDR3: TGCAGTGCGAGATCCTACGACAGGGGTGTCTACGAGCAGTACTTC.

The J gene is TRBJ1-1, the V gene TRBV29-1; D is possibly TRBD1 (5 bases). From germline, CDR1 is SQVTM and CDR2 ANQGSEA. The CDR3 extends over 10 amino acids. V lost 7 bases and J lost 5, with 8 bases in between. CDR3 protein: CSGDRTEAFF. DNA for the CDR3: TGCAGCGGTGACAGAACTGAAGCTTTCTTT.

V and J are TRBV4-1 and TRBJ2-6; a possible D gene is TRBD1 (5 bases). The CDR3 totals 18 residues. Germline V gives CDR1 MGHRA, CDR2 YSYEKL. V was clipped by 0 bases and J by 0 bases, with 12 bases between them. CDR3 residues: CASSQEGVRNSGANVLTF. CDR3 nucleotide sequence: TGCGCCAGCAGCCAAGAAGGGGTTCGAAACTCTGGGGCCAACGTCCTGACTTTC.

This clonotype was recorded a few times. The chain employs TRBV6-5 and TRBJ2-3, with TRBD2 matching over 9 bases. The CDR3 runs 17 residues. Germline V gene sequence: CDR1 MNHEY, CDR2 SVGAGI. V gave up 0 bases and J gave up 4 bases; unmatched junction bases: 8. The CDR3 region is CASSYSMGLAGSDTQYF. The CDR3 DNA follows: TGTGCCAGCAGTTACTCGATGGGGCTAGCGGGGTCAGATACGCAGTATTTT.

V and J are TRBV5-1 and TRBJ2-7; the D call may be TRBD1 or TRBD2 (6 bases each). This CDR3 has 14 amino acids. In germline, CDR1 is SGHRS, CDR2 YFSETQ. Trimming stripped 5 bases from V and 3 bases from J, with 15 bases between. The CDR3 here is CASSLWGASYEQYF. For the CDR3, the DNA is TGCGCCAGCAGTTTGTGGGGGGCAAGCTACGAGCAGTACTTC.

This clonotype was counted a few times. The V and J genes are TRBV9 and TRBJ1-2; D unresolved. CDR3 length: 14 amino acids. Deletions cut 4 bases from V and 5 bases from J, with 15 bases between. In germline, CDR1 is SGDLS, CDR2 YYNGEE. The CDR3 sequence: CASSTPGESYGYTF. The DNA of the CDR3 is TGTGCCAGCAGCACTCCTGGGGAAAGTTATGGCTACACCTTC.

The J gene is TRBJ2-1, the V gene TRBV6-2 or TRBV6-3, with 7 bases lining up with TRBD2. The germline CDR1 and CDR2 sequences are MNHEY and SVGEGT. J lost 4 bases, V lost 4 bases, and 7 bases had no gene match. The CDR3 has 15 residues. Written as DNA, the CDR3 is TGTGCCAGCAGTTCAGCAGCGGGGATATACAATGAGCAGTTCTTC. This encodes CASSSAAGIYNEQFF.

This clonotype showed up just a few times. This chain links TRBV28 with TRBJ1-6; no clear D gene. This CDR3 region has 13 residues. Per the germline V gene, CDR1 is MDHEN and CDR2 is SYDVKM. Trimming left V 2 bases short and J 10 bases short, with 9 bases between. CDR3 coding DNA: TGTGCCAGCAGTTTAGAGGAGGGATCACCCCTCCACTTT. The encoded protein is CASSLEEGSPLHF. Variable domain in full (rest from reference TRBV28 and TRBJ1-6): DVKVTQSSRYLVKRTGEKVFLECVQDMDHENMFWYRQDPGLGLRLIYFSYDVKMKEKGDIPEGYSVSREKKERFSLILESASTNQTSMYLCASSLEEGSPLHFGNGTRLTVT.

This chain joins TRBV2 and TRBJ1-2, with D possibly TRBD1 on 6 matching bases. The CDR3 is 13 residues long. V lost 10 bases, J lost 5 bases, and 17 bases lay in between. Germline values: CDR1 SNHLY, CDR2 FYNNEI. CDR3 amino acids: CATQDRHSYGYTF. The CDR3 DNA is TGTGCCACCCAGGACAGACATTCTTATGGCTACACCTTC. Using reference TRBV2 and TRBJ1-2 for the parts outside the CDR3, the full variable domain is EPEVTQTPSHQVTQMGQEVILRCVPISNHLYFYWYRQILGQKVEFLVSFYNNEISEKSEIFDDQFSVERPDGSNFTLKIRSTKLEDSAMYFCATQDRHSYGYTFGSGTRLTVV.

This clonotype showed up many times. CDR3: CASSLESRVYEQYF. CDR3 in DNA: TGTGCCAGCAGTTTAGAGTCCCGGGTCTACGAGCAGTACTTC. The rearrangement joins TRBV12-3 or TRBV12-4 to TRBJ2-7; D call uncertain. Trimming shortened V by 1 base and J by 3 bases, and 10 bases separated the two germline ends. CDR3 length: 14 amino acids.

This clonotype came up a few times. The V gene is TRBV4-1, the J gene TRBJ2-1; D is uncertain. The CDR3 sequence is 16 residues long. Germline-derived CDR1 and CDR2 are MGHRA and YSYEKL. Trimming shortened V by 1 base and J by 1 base, and 11 bases separated the two germline ends. The CDR3 here is CASSQGLARSYNEQFF. In DNA, the CDR3 is TGCGCCAGCAGCCAAGGACTGGCGAGATCCTACAATGAGCAGTTCTTC.